A single sample gave rise to the 22 T cell receptor beta chains below, sequenced in a study of T-cell reconstitution after alpha-beta-depleted transplantation in children (dated by TCRdb to 2015 to 2016). The method behind the library was PCR. These reads were obtained on an Illumina HiSeq 2500. To normalize quantification of the TCRbeta repertoire, the TCR libraries were built with molecular barcoding that relied on unique molecular identifiers. TCRdb reprocessing: public reads trimmed at Q25 with fastp, clones called with MiXCR, in-frame beta chains kept. Merged by CDR3 protein, the rows form single entries marked with the most common genes and DNA. For this sample there are some 81,000 distinct CDR3 sequences; roughly 15% appear just once. In total, the top ten clones hold around a quarter of the sample. Taken with the paper, the label for treatment or condition translates to: allogeneic hematopoietic cell transplantation with graft depleted of TCRalphabeta T cells and CD19 B cells.

The starting material was PBMCs, mostly from graft donor cells, obtained 180 days after TCRalphabeta/CD19-depleted stem cell transplant. These receptor sequences come from a male patient between 2 and 15 years old who had a stem cell transplant for acute lymphoblastic leukemia, so the T cells may come from the graft donor.

The chain uses TRBV6-2 or TRBV6-3 and TRBJ2-7; D gene unclear. From germline, CDR1 is MNHEY and CDR2 SVGEGT. V shed 8 bases and J shed 3 bases, with 5 bases lying between them. The CDR3 extends over 10 amino acids. CDR3 protein: CASGYYEQYF. The CDR3 nucleotides read TGTGCCAGCGGGTACTACGAGCAGTACTTC.

With regard to this clonotype: A much larger clone differs by one base, so this may be a read error. This sequence joins TRBV7-2 and TRBJ2-5, with 8 bases that match TRBD2. Germline V gene lookup returns CDR1 SGHTA and CDR2 FQGNSA. The CDR3 runs to 15 residues. CDR3 in DNA: TGTGCCAGCAGCCCCCTGAGCGGGGGAGTGGAGACCCAGTGCTTC. Its translation: CASSPLSGGVETQCF.

The chain has TRBV20-1 and TRBJ2-5; possibly TRBD2 for D (6 bases). CDR1 and CDR2 from the germline V gene are DFQATT and SNEGSKA (reference sequence). The V gene lost 0 bases and the J gene lost 3 bases, with 8 bases spanning the gap. There are 13 residues in the CDR3. CDR3 residues: CSARDRGKETQYF. The CDR3 nucleotides are TGCAGTGCTAGAGATCGGGGGAAAGAGACCCAGTACTTC.

In this sample, this clonotype turned up a few times. The V and J genes are TRBV20-1 and TRBJ1-4, with D unresolved. Trimming took off 5 bases at V and 7 bases at J, with 14 bases between the two ends. The germline CDR1 and CDR2 sequences are DFQATT and SNEGSKA (reference sequence). The CDR3 totals 13 residues. CDR3 nucleotides: TGCAGTGCTCACGCGCCCCAAGGTGAAAAACTGTTTTTT. Translated, it gives CSAHAPQGEKLFF.

This clonotype was seen repeatedly, ten times or more. This chain links TRBV12-3 or TRBV12-4 with TRBJ1-5, with 9 bases that match TRBD1. Trimming took 1 base from V and 7 from J; bases not matched to a gene: 8. The CDR3 consists of 16 residues. The CDR3 bases are TGTGCCAGCAGTTTAGAGCGACAGGGGGTCGGACAGCCCCAGCATTTT. Its protein product is CASSLERQGVGQPQHF.

This sequence joins TRBV6-2 or TRBV6-3 and TRBJ1-1, with D hard to call. Trimming stripped 6 bases from V and 7 bases from J, with 9 bases between. The germline CDR1 and CDR2 sequences are MNHEY and SVGEGT. The CDR3 length is 11 residues. CDR3 nucleotide sequence: TGTGCCAGCAGCCCTATCGGTGAAGCTTTCTTT. This sequence encodes CASSPIGEAFF.

This clonotype has just a few counts. CDR3 in DNA: TGTGCCAGCACACGACAGGGCAGCTCCTACAATGAGCAGTTCTTC. It specifies CASTRQGSSYNEQFF. The chain uses TRBV7-2 and TRBJ2-1, with 7 bases aligning to TRBD1. With 7 bases clipped from V and 0 bases from J, the junction kept 6 bases outside the gene matches. CDR3 length: 15 residues. The germline CDR1 and CDR2 sequences are SGHTA and FQGNSA.

Worth noting for this clonotype: This may come from a read error, since a much larger clone is one base off. As the CDR3 is not closed by the conserved phenylalanine or tryptophan, this likely results from a read error. This chain connects TRBV20-1 to TRBJ2-1; D perhaps matches TRBD1 (5 bases). CDR3 size: 12 residues. Germline CDR1 is DFQATT and CDR2 is SNEGSKA (reference sequence). V was trimmed by 3 bases and J by 8 bases, leaving 11 bases between them. CDR3 in DNA: TGCAGTGCTAGGGGGCCGCCAGATGAGCAGTTCTTG. It codes for CSARGPPDEQFL.

This clonotype was observed a handful of times. The rearrangement joins TRBV2 to TRBJ2-2, with 7 nucleotides matching TRBD2. The germline V gene has CDR1 SNHLY and CDR2 FYNNEI. The J segment lost 6 bases and the V segment lost 5 bases, leaving 12 bases of the junction unmatched. The CDR3 loop spans 16 amino acids. The CDR3 DNA reads TGTGCCAGCAGTCACCGGGCCCCGGGACTATCCGGGGAGCTGTTTTTT. Its translation: CASSHRAPGLSGELFF.

Written as DNA, the CDR3 is TGTGCCAGCAGCTTAGGATCCTTCAGTGGTGAGCAGTTCTTC. Amino acid sequence: CASSLGSFSGEQFF. The chain combines TRBV7-2 with TRBJ2-1; D remains ambiguous. Trimming cost V 1 base and J 9 bases, with 13 bases left between them. Per the germline V gene, CDR1 is SGHTA and CDR2 is FQGNSA. This CDR3 is built from 14 residues.

This clonotype turned up a few times. This chain uses TRBV11-2 with TRBJ2-1; unclear D gene. Looked up from germline, CDR1 is SGHAT and CDR2 is FQNNGV. V was cut by 0 bases and J by 7 bases, with 10 bases left in between. The CDR3 extends over 14 amino acids. The CDR3 here is CASSLDGKRNEQFF. The DNA of the CDR3 is TGTGCCAGCAGCTTAGATGGGAAAAGGAATGAGCAGTTCTTC.

This clonotype was counted once. V gene TRBV19 combines with J gene TRBJ2-2; 9 nucleotides match TRBD2. V shed 7 bases, J shed 4 bases, and the junction held 7 bases outside the gene matches. The CDR3 spans 15 residues. CDR1 is LNHDA and CDR2 is SQIVND in the germline V gene (reference sequence). CDR3 amino acids: CASKAAGGFTGELFF. The DNA for the CDR3 is TGTGCCAGTAAGGCGGCGGGAGGGTTCACCGGGGAGCTGTTTTTT. The complete variable domain, with remaining parts taken from reference TRBV19 and TRBJ2-2, reads DGGITQSPKYLFRKEGQNVTLSCEQNLNHDAMYWYRQDPGQGLRLIYYSQIVNDFQKGDIAEGYSVSREKKESFPLTVTSAQKNPTAFYLCASKAAGGFTGELFFGEGSRLTVL.

The chain is built from TRBV6-5 and TRBJ1-2, with 9 bases identical to TRBD1. CDR3 length equals 15 residues. From germline, CDR1 is MNHEY and CDR2 SVGAGI. Trimming at V came to 2 bases and at J to 2 bases, leaving 3 bases not matched to a gene. CDR3 in DNA: TGTGCCAGCAGTTACCTAGGACAGGGGAACTATGGCTACACCTTC. Protein product: CASSYLGQGNYGYTF.

The rearrangement links TRBV7-2 to TRBJ1-3; unclear D gene. CDR1 and CDR2 (germline): SGHTA, FQGNSA. The CDR3 is 11 amino acids. V was trimmed by 2 bases and J by 9 bases, leaving 5 bases between them. CDR3 protein: CASSLRSTIYF. Written as DNA, the CDR3 is TGTGCCAGCAGCTTAAGGTCCACCATATATTTT.

V and J are TRBV5-1 and TRBJ1-6, with D unclear. The V gene's germline CDR1 is SGHRS and CDR2 YFSETQ. The CDR3 is 17 amino acids. V lost 0 bases, J lost 5 bases, and 15 bases lay in between. As DNA, the CDR3 is TGCGCCAGCAGCTTGGCCCGGCAGAATAGGGATAATTCACCCCTCCACTTT. It yields the protein CASSLARQNRDNSPLHF.

V usage is TRBV12-3 or TRBV12-4 and J usage is TRBJ2-1; D uncertain. Deletions cut 9 bases from V and 0 bases from J, with 9 bases between. The CDR3 totals 13 residues. The CDR3 DNA follows: TGTGCCAGTCTCAAAAGCTCCTACAATGAGCAGTTCTTC. The encoded protein is CASLKSSYNEQFF.

This clonotype was seen a few times. The rearrangement uses TRBV18 and TRBJ1-1; 10 positions agree with TRBD1. After removal of 1 base from V and 2 bases from J, the junction contained 1 base not matched to a gene. The CDR3 spans 15 residues. Germline V gives CDR1 KGHSH, CDR2 LQKENI. Here the CDR3 reads CASSPRTGGNTEAFF. As DNA, the CDR3 is TGTGCCAGCTCACCACGGACAGGGGGAAACACTGAAGCTTTCTTT.

This clonotype was seen many times. The chain uses TRBV10-3 and TRBJ2-5, with 12 bases fitting TRBD2. Germline V gene lookup returns CDR1 ENHRY and CDR2 SYGVKD. The CDR3 runs 17 residues. V was pared by 0 bases and J by 5 bases, with 7 bases of the junction left unmatched. CDR3: CAISESRLAGVRETQYF. CDR3 in DNA: TGTGCCATCAGTGAGTCACGACTAGCGGGAGTGCGGGAGACCCAGTACTTC.

V is TRBV10-3 and J is TRBJ2-7; D gene unclear. Germline values: CDR1 ENHRY, CDR2 SYGVKD. Trimming left V 10 bases short and J 3 bases short, with 7 bases between. CDR3 length equals 10 residues. CDR3 loop: CATGYYEQYF. In nucleotides, the CDR3 is TGTGCCACCGGGTACTACGAGCAGTACTTC.

Ten or more counts support this clonotype. The rearrangement links TRBV20-1 to TRBJ2-5, with D unresolved. The CDR3 runs to 10 residues. Trimming left V 1 base short and J 4 bases short, with 1 base between. Germline values: CDR1 DFQATT, CDR2 SNEGSKA (reference sequence). This chain's CDR3 is CSARGETQYF. CDR3 DNA: TGCAGTGCTAGAGGAGAGACCCAGTACTTC.

Turning to this clonotype: A single base separates this from a much larger clone, so it may be a read error. This chain joins TRBV6-5 and TRBJ1-2, with D hard to call. Looked up from germline, CDR1 is MNHEY and CDR2 is SVGAGI. This CDR3 has 14 residues. The CDR3 sequence is CASSYSSTDYGYPF. CDR3 in DNA: TGTGCCAGCAGTTACTCGTCGACGGACTATGGCTACCCCTTC.

This chain connects TRBV5-1 to TRBJ1-2; possibly TRBD1 for D (5 bases). This CDR3 is built from 16 residues. The ends were cut back, 5 bases at V and 5 bases at J, with 22 bases in the middle. From germline, CDR1 is SGHRS and CDR2 YFSETQ. The CDR3: CASRTGTVLRGYGYTF. In nucleotides, the CDR3 is TGCGCCAGCAGAACCGGGACGGTCTTGCGGGGGTATGGCTACACCTTC.